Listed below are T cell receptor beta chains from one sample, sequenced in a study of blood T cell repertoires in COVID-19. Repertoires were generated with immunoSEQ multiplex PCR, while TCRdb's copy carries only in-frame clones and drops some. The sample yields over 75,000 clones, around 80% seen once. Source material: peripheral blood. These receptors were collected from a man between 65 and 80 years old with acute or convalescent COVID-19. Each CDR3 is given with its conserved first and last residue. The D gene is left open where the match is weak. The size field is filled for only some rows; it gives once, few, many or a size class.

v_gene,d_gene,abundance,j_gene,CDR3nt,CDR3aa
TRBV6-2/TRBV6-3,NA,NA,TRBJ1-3,TGTGCCAGCAGTGCGGGGTCGACTGGAAACACCATATATTTT,CASSAGSTGNTIYF
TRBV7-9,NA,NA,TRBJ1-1,TGTGCCAGCAGAAAGACAGGCGTCGCTGAAGCTTTCTTT,CASRKTGVAEAFF
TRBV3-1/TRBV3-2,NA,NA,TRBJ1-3,TGTGCCAGCAGCTCAATGGCGGGGAGCTCTGGAAACACCATATATTTT,CASSSMAGSSGNTIYF
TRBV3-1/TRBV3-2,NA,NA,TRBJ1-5,TGTGCCAGCAGCCAAGCAGGTTACCAAAATCAGCCCCAGCATTTT,CASSQAGYQNQPQHF
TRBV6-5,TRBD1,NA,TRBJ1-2,TGTGCCAGCAGTTACCAAGGGACAGCCTTGGATGGCTACACCTTC,CASSYQGTALDGYTF
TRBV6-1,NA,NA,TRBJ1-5,TGTGCCAGCAGTGAAGTATACAGGGACAATCAGCCCCAGCATTTT,CASSEVYRDNQPQHF
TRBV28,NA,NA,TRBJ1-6,TGTGCCAGCCGATCAAAGGGAGGGGTAAATAATTCACCCCTCCACTTT,CASRSKGGVNNSPLHF
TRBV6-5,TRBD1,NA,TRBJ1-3,TGTGCCAGCAGGCGGACAGGGATGCCAAGCACCATATATTTT,CASRRTGMPSTIYF
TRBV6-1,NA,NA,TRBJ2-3,TGTGCCAGCAGTGAGGGGGCCGGGAGCACAGATACGCAGTATTTT,CASSEGAGSTDTQYF
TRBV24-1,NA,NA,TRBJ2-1,TGTGCCACCAGTGAACCCAGGGGTAAGCATGAGCAGTTCTTC,CATSEPRGKHEQFF
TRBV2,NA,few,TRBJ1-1,TGTGCCAGCATGCGGGACACTGAAGCTTTCTTT,CASMRDTEAFF
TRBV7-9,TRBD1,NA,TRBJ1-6,TGTGCCAGCAGCCACCAAGGACAGGGGGGTTCACCCCTCCACTTT,CASSHQGQGGSPLHF
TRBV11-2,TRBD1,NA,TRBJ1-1,TGTGCCAGCAGTCGGGACAGGAACACTGAAGCTTTCTTT,CASSRDRNTEAFF
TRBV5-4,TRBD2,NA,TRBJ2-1,TGTGCCAGCAGCCCGACTAGCGGGCACTACAATGAGCAGTTCTTC,CASSPTSGHYNEQFF
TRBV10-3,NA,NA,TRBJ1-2,TGTGCCACCTCTAATGACTATGGCTACACCTTC,CATSNDYGYTF
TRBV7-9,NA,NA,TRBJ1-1,TGTGCCAGCAGCTTACATGGACAAAGAAACACTGAAGCTTTCTTT,CASSLHGQRNTEAFF
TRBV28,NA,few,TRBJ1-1,TGTGCCAGCGGAACCTGGCGGGCTTCTAACACTGAAGCTTTCTTT,CASGTWRASNTEAFF
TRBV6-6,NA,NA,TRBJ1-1,TGTGCCAGCAGTCCTCAGGGCGCGGGAGAAGCTTTCTTT,CASSPQGAGEAFF
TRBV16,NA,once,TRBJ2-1,TGTGCCAGCAGCCAATCAATCGTCGGGACTAACCGAGGGGGGTTCTTC,CASSQSIVGTNRGGFF
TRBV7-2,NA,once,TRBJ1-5,TGTGCCAGCAGCTTAGCTGGCACAAATCAGCCCCAGCATTTT,CASSLAGTNQPQHF
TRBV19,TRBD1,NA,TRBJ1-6,TGTGCCAGTAGAGGGCAACAGGGGGCATTTGATTCACCCCTCCACTTT,CASRGQQGAFDSPLHF
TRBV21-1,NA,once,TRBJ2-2,TGTGCCAGCAGCAACCCCAACGGGGAGCTGTTTTTT,CASSNPNGELFF
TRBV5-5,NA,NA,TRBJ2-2,TGTGCCAGCAGCTTAGGCAGGATGAAGGCCGGGGAGCTGTTTTTT,CASSLGRMKAGELFF
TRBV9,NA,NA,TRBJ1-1,TGTGCCAGCAGCGTAGTAGAACGGAACACTGAAGCTTTCTTT,CASSVVERNTEAFF
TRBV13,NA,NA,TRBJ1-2,TGTGCCAGCAGCTCGCCGGACAATACCGGCTACACCTTC,CASSSPDNTGYTF
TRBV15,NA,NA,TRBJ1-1,TGTGCCACCAGTAGACAGGCGAACACTGAAGCTTTCTTT,CATSRQANTEAFF
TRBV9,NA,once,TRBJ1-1,TGTGCCAGCAGCTCCGCGGGGACGGACACTGAAGCTTTCTTT,CASSSAGTDTEAFF
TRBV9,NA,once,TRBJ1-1,TGTGCCAGCAGCGTGGCCGGGAGCCAAATGAACACTGAAGCTTTCTTT,CASSVAGSQMNTEAFF
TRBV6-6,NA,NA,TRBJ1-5,TGTGCCAGCAGTTACTCTGAGCTACTCAATCAGCCCCAGCATTTT,CASSYSELLNQPQHF
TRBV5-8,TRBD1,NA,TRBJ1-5,TGTGCCAGCAGCTTTACAGGACAGGGTGGACAGCCCCAGCATTTT,CASSFTGQGGQPQHF
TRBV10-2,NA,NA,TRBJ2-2,TGCGCCAGCAGTCAACAAAACACCGGGGAGCTGTTTTTT,CASSQQNTGELFF
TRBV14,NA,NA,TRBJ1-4,TGTGCCAGCAGCCAAGGCGCTAATGAAAAACTGTTTTTT,CASSQGANEKLFF
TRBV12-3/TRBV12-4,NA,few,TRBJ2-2,TGTGCCAGCAGTAGACGGGTAGCCGGGGAGCTGTTTTTT,CASSRRVAGELFF
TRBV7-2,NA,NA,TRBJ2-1,TGTGCCAGCACCCCGACGGGTGGCTCCTACAATGAGCAGTTCTTC,CASTPTGGSYNEQFF
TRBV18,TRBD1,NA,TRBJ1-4,TGTGCCAGCTCACCCCGACAGGGGGCGGATGAAAAACTGTTTTTT,CASSPRQGADEKLFF
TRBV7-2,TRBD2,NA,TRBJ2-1,TGTGCCAGCAGCTTCTATGGGCCTAGCGGGAGCAATGAGCAGTTCTTC,CASSFYGPSGSNEQFF
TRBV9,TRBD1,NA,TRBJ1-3,TGTGCCAGCAGCGGATCGACAGGGGCGGGAGTCGGAAACACCATATATTTT,CASSGSTGAGVGNTIYF
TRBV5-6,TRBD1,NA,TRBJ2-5,TGTGCCAGCAGCCCTCCGGACAGGATCTCGGGTGAGACCCAGTACTTC,CASSPPDRISGETQYF
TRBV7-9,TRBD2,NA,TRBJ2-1,TGTGCCAGCAGCTTCCTCGGCGGGAGGATATCTGAGCAGTTCTTC,CASSFLGGRISEQFF
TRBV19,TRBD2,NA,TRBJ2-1,TGTGCCAGTAGTCTCCTGACTAGCGGGATGAACAATGAGCAGTTCTTC,CASSLLTSGMNNEQFF
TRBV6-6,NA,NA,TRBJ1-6,TGTGCCAGCAGTTACTCGGGACTTGATAATTCACCCCTCCACTTT,CASSYSGLDNSPLHF